A single sample is the source of the 10 T cell receptor beta chains below, sequenced in a study of blood T cells in healthy people across ages. Together with a sample-barcoded 5' primer, a J-beta primer mix was included in a second PCR lasting roughly 6 to 12 cycles. TCRdb called the 5' RACE reads again in MiXCR, with one record for every CDR3 protein. Counted here are 780,000 or so distinct CDR3 sequences, about 56% occurring once; the ten biggest clones make up roughly 26%. The sequencing input was blood. These TCRs come from a middle-aged man in good health.

The J gene is TRBJ1-6, the V gene TRBV12-3 or TRBV12-4; D is uncertain. V lost 2 bases to trimming and J lost 0 bases, with 14 bases between them. This CDR3 is built from 18 residues. This chain's CDR3 is CASSLSRSRSSYNSPLHF. The CDR3, as DNA: TGTGCCAGCAGTTTATCCAGGAGCAGGAGCTCCTATAATTCACCCCTCCACTTT.

The chain uses TRBV6-2 or TRBV6-3 and TRBJ2-1; D may be TRBD1 or TRBD2 (5 bases each). The CDR3 runs 15 residues. The ends were cut back, 2 bases at V and 5 bases at J, with 13 bases in the middle. Germline assignment: CDR1 MNHEY and CDR2 SVGEGT. The CDR3 coding sequence is TGTGCCAGCAGTTACGGTGGGGACCAGAACAATGAGCAGTTCTTC. It translates to CASSYGGDQNNEQFF.

This clonotype was found once. This chain uses TRBV12-3 or TRBV12-4 with TRBJ1-5; possible D gene TRBD1, 6 bases. This CDR3 has 15 residues. V was cut by 2 bases and J by 2 bases, with 10 bases left in between. In DNA form, the CDR3 reads TGTGCCAGCAGTTTACAACAGGGAGGCAATCAGCCCCAGCATTTT. It encodes CASSLQQGGNQPQHF.

This chain uses TRBV20-1 with TRBJ2-6; tentative D call: TRBD2 (5 bases). The CDR3 loop spans 15 amino acids. Germline lookup yields CDR1 DFQATT and CDR2 SNEGSKA (reference sequence). Trimming removed 3 bases at V and 0 bases at J, with 9 bases between. In nucleotides, the CDR3 is TGCAGTGCTAGGGACCGGGACTCTGGGGCCAACGTCCTGACTTTC. Translated: CSARDRDSGANVLTF.

The V call is TRBV6-2 or TRBV6-3, the J call TRBJ1-1; D is possibly TRBD1 (5 bases). The CDR3 is 16 residues long. Germline lookup yields CDR1 MNHEY and CDR2 SVGEGT. Trimming cost V 6 bases and J 10 bases, with 27 bases left between them. The CDR3 DNA reads as TGTGCCAGCAGAACCCTCGTGGCCGGCCTCGCCGGGGGAGCTTTCTTT. Translating it yields CASRTLVAGLAGGAFF.

This clonotype was seen just once. The gene calls are TRBV24-1 and TRBJ1-5, with 9 bases that match TRBD1. The CDR3 has 16 residues. Germline trimming cut 2 bases from V and 2 bases from J; bases unmatched to any gene: 3. The germline V gene has CDR1 KGHDR and CDR2 SFDVKD. CDR3 DNA sequence: TGTGCCACCAGTGATTCCCGACAGGGGGGCAATCAGCCCCAGCATTTT. Its protein is CATSDSRQGGNQPQHF.

The gene calls are TRBV7-2 and TRBJ2-3; unclear D gene. The CDR3 is 12 amino acids. CDR1 is SGHTA, CDR2 FQGNSA, per germline. Trimming took 1 base from V and 6 from J, leaving 5 bases between them. The CDR3 DNA reads as TGTGCCAGCAGCTTAGACTACGATACGCAGTATTTT. This codes for CASSLDYDTQYF.

The V gene is TRBV7-9, the J gene TRBJ2-5; 9 bases align to TRBD2. CDR3 size: 16 residues. Trimming removed 0 bases from V and 7 bases from J; junction bases left unmatched: 9. CDR1 is SEHNR and CDR2 is FQNEAQ in the germline V gene (reference sequence). CDR3 sequence (DNA): TGTGCCAGCAGCTTAGCGAGTCTAGCGGGGAAGGGGACCCAGTACTTC. It yields the protein CASSLASLAGKGTQYF. The full variable domain, its missing parts supplied by reference TRBV7-9 and TRBJ2-5, is DTGVSQNPRHKITKRGQNVTFRCDPISEHNRLYWYRQTLGQGPEFLTYFQNEAQLEKSRLLSDRFSAERPKGSFSTLEIQRTEQGDSAMYLCASSLASLAGKGTQYFGPGTRLLVL.

The rearrangement joins TRBV20-1 to TRBJ2-7, with TRBD1 as a possible D gene (7 bases). V was shortened by 4 bases and J by 2 bases, with 18 bases between the two germline ends. Germline V gene data show CDR1 as DFQATT and CDR2 as SNEGSKA (reference sequence). CDR3 length: 15 residues. The DNA of the CDR3 is TGCAGTGCTATCCCTATGGGCAGGGGGGCCTACGAGCAGTACTTC. It is translated as CSAIPMGRGAYEQYF.

This clonotype came up once. The rearrangement joins TRBV12-3 or TRBV12-4 to TRBJ2-1; TRBD2 might be the D (5 bases). V lost 2 bases, J lost 0 bases, and 11 bases lay in between. This CDR3 comprises 16 residues. This CDR3 reads CASSLFGESSYNEQFF. In DNA form, the CDR3 reads TGTGCCAGCAGTTTATTCGGGGAGAGCTCCTACAATGAGCAGTTCTTC.